This is a list of T cell receptor beta chains from one sample in a study of cytomegalovirus exposure and HLA in healthy donors. The method was immunoSEQ multiplex PCR; TCRdb's version includes in-frame clones alone and lacks a portion of them. This sample has under 150,000 clones; 82% occur once, and the top ten carry around 2.6%. The sequenced sample was PBMCs. The origin of the receptors is a male donor in good health and CMV-seronegative. Each CDR3 is given with its conserved first and last residue. The D gene is left open where the match is weak. The size entry is marked missing in some rows and otherwise reads once, few, many or a size class.

D | size | J | V | DNA | CDR3
- | - | TRBJ1-5 | TRBV5-1 | TGCGCCAGCAGCTTGGGCGGGGGACAGCCCCAGCATTTT | CASSLGGGQPQHF
- | - | TRBJ2-7 | TRBV30 | TGTGCCTGGAGTGTACAGGACTCCTACGAGCAGTACTTC | CAWSVQDSYEQYF
- | - | TRBJ2-1 | TRBV6-1 | TGTGCCAGCAGTGAAAGAGGAGGGGGGGATGAGCAGTTCTTC | CASSERGGGDEQFF
- | - | TRBJ2-5 | TRBV2 | TGTGCCAGCATTAGAGGGCCCCTCGCTGAGCAGTACTTC | CASIRGPLAEQYF
TRBD1 | - | TRBJ1-4 | TRBV9 | TGTGCCAGCAGCGAACAGGGGGTGGGATCGCTGTTTTTT | CASSEQGVGSLFF
- | - | TRBJ2-3 | TRBV7-2 | TGTGCCAGCCGTAGCGGAATAAGCACAGATACGCAGTATTTT | CASRSGISTDTQYF
TRBD1 | - | TRBJ1-2 | TRBV28 | TGTGCCAGCAGACCGGGACAGTTATTATATGGCTACACCTTC | CASRPGQLLYGYTF
TRBD1 | - | TRBJ1-4 | TRBV18 | TGTGCCAGCTCACTCCTCGGGACAGGGGATACCGAAAAACTGTTTTTT | CASSLLGTGDTEKLFF
- | - | TRBJ2-5 | TRBV7-6 | TGTGCCAGCAGCTTAATCGGAGGATCGGGAGAGACCCAGTACTTC | CASSLIGGSGETQYF
TRBD1 | - | TRBJ1-1 | TRBV9 | TGTGCCAGCAGCACCGGACAGGGCAGGGTTTTCTTT | CASSTGQGRVFF
- | - | TRBJ1-5 | TRBV19 | TGTGCCAGTGGGGAGGGGAGATTGCCCCAGCATTTT | CASGEGRLPQHF
TRBD2 | - | TRBJ2-1 | TRBV28 | TGTGCCAGCAGGGACATTCTAGCGGGAGGGGACAATGAGCAGTTCTTC | CASRDILAGGDNEQFF
TRBD1 | - | TRBJ2-1 | TRBV5-5 | TGTGCCAGCAGCTTGGATGGGACAGGGAACAATGAGCAGTTCTTC | CASSLDGTGNNEQFF
TRBD2 | - | TRBJ2-1 | TRBV19 | TGTGCCAGTAGTATATCGGGACTAGCGTTGAATGAGCAGTTCTTC | CASSISGLALNEQFF
TRBD2 | - | TRBJ2-2 | TRBV7-8 | TGTGCCAGCAGCTCCCCGGGTACTAGCGAACCAGGGGAGCTGTTTTTT | CASSSPGTSEPGELFF
- | - | TRBJ1-1 | TRBV2 | TGTGCCAGCAGCTTGACTCCGGGAGTCTCAATGAACACTGAAGCTTTCTTT | CASSLTPGVSMNTEAFF
- | - | TRBJ2-5 | TRBV7-2 | TGTGCCAGCAGCCTCGTGAGAGAGACCCAGTACTTC | CASSLVRETQYF
- | - | TRBJ2-5 | TRBV14 | TGTGCCAGCAGCCAAGCATCCCAGACCCAGTACTTC | CASSQASQTQYF
- | once | TRBJ1-2 | TRBV9 | TGTGCCAGCAGCGTAGACGAACAGCAGACTAACTATGGCTACACCTTC | CASSVDEQQTNYGYTF
TRBD1 | - | TRBJ1-5 | TRBV7-2 | TGTGCCAGCAGCGGTCCGGGACAGGGTGGGCAGCCCCAGCATTTT | CASSGPGQGGQPQHF
- | - | TRBJ2-6 | TRBV4-3 | TGCGCCAGCAGCCAATTTACCGGGACTTCTGACTCTGGGGCCAACGTCCTGACTTTC | CASSQFTGTSDSGANVLTF
TRBD1 | - | TRBJ2-5 | TRBV11-2 | TGTGCCAGCAGCTTTTGGGGACAGGGTGGAGAGACCCAGTACTTC | CASSFWGQGGETQYF
TRBD1 | - | TRBJ2-5 | TRBV6-6 | TGTGCCAGCAGTTACCCACAGGGGGCGGAAGAGACTCAGTACTTC | CASSYPQGAEETQYF
TRBD2 | - | TRBJ2-2 | TRBV4-1 | TGCGCCAGCAGTTTAGCGGGAGGAAGGACCGGGGAGCTGTTTTTT | CASSLAGGRTGELFF
TRBD1 | - | TRBJ2-5 | TRBV29-1 | TGCAGCGTTGTGCGACAGGGAATTGGGGAGACCCAGTACTTC | CSVVRQGIGETQYF
TRBD1 | - | TRBJ2-3 | TRBV6-1 | TGTGCCAGCAGTGAGCGCCGGGACAGGGCCGCAGATACGCAGTATTTT | CASSERRDRAADTQYF
- | - | TRBJ2-3 | TRBV27 | TGTGCCAGCACCGGGCAAGGGGCAGATACGCAGTATTTT | CASTGQGADTQYF
TRBD2 | once | TRBJ2-1 | TRBV7-9 | TGTGCCAGCAGCTCGTTTTACGGACTAGCGGGAAACAATGAGCAGTTCTTC | CASSSFYGLAGNNEQFF
- | - | TRBJ1-2 | TRBV5-1 | TGCGCCAGCAGCTTGGGAGGTTATTATGGCTACACCTTC | CASSLGGYYGYTF
TRBD1 | - | TRBJ1-1 | TRBV19 | TGTGCCAGTGGGGAGGACAGGGCAGGTTCCACTGAAGCTTTCTTT | CASGEDRAGSTEAFF
- | - | TRBJ2-7 | TRBV5-8 | TGTGCCAGCAAACGTCGGGAGTCGACCTACGAGCAGTACTTC | CASKRRESTYEQYF
- | - | TRBJ2-1 | TRBV28 | TGTGCCAGCACACAGGCCGGGGGCGGGAGTAATGAGCAGTTCTTC | CASTQAGGGSNEQFF
TRBD2 | - | TRBJ2-1 | TRBV7-8 | TGTGCCAGCAGCTTCAGACTAGCGGGACTTGAGGATGAGCAGTTCTTC | CASSFRLAGLEDEQFF
TRBD2 | - | TRBJ2-1 | TRBV28 | TGTGCCAGCAGTGTATTCACAGCGGGGAGCTCCTACAATGAGCAGTTCTTC | CASSVFTAGSSYNEQFF
TRBD1 | - | TRBJ2-5 | TRBV7-9 | TGTGCCAGCAGCTCAGACAGGGGTGTGGGGGAGACCCAGTACTTC | CASSSDRGVGETQYF
- | - | TRBJ1-6 | TRBV6-1 | TGTGCCAGCAGTGAAGCAGCAGGGTCACCCCTCCACTTT | CASSEAAGSPLHF
TRBD1 | - | TRBJ1-5 | TRBV6-5 | TGTGCCAGCAGTCGCAGGGGGCCGGATCAGCCCCAGCATTTT | CASSRRGPDQPQHF
TRBD2 | - | TRBJ2-1 | TRBV5-1 | TGCGCCAGCAGCTTCGGGACTAACAATGAGCAGTTCTTC | CASSFGTNNEQFF
TRBD2 | few | TRBJ2-5 | TRBV5-4 | TGTGCCAGCAGCTGGGGGGGACTAGCGGGAAACCAAGAGACCCAGTACTTC | CASSWGGLAGNQETQYF
TRBD1 | - | TRBJ2-7 | TRBV19 | TGTGCCAGTAGTCCCCGGGACAGGGCGTCCTACGAGCAGTACTTC | CASSPRDRASYEQYF
TRBD2 | - | TRBJ2-5 | TRBV10-3 | TGTGCCATCAGTGAGGGACTAGCGGGGGTCCAAGAGACCCAGTACTTC | CAISEGLAGVQETQYF
TRBD1 | - | TRBJ2-3 | TRBV4-1 | TGCGCCAGCAGCCAAGTCAGACAGGGGGTGCGCACAGATACGCAGTATTTT | CASSQVRQGVRTDTQYF
TRBD1 | - | TRBJ2-2 | TRBV4-2 | TGTGCCAGCAGCCAACCGGGACAGGGGACGAACGGGGAGCTGTTTTTT | CASSQPGQGTNGELFF
- | few | TRBJ2-7 | TRBV5-6 | TGTGCCAGCAGCCCTAGGGGTGGCGACGAGCAGTACTTC | CASSPRGGDEQYF
- | once | TRBJ1-3 | TRBV6-5 | TGTGCCAGCAAAAAAGGGGTCTCTGGAAACACCATATATTTT | CASKKGVSGNTIYF
- | - | TRBJ2-7 | TRBV25-1 | TGTGCCAGCAGTGAATCCGGGACATTCTACGAGCAGTACTTC | CASSESGTFYEQYF
- | - | TRBJ2-1 | TRBV30 | TGTGCCTGGAGTGTAACACCCCAGCGGCGTGAGCAGTTCTTC | CAWSVTPQRREQFF
- | - | TRBJ2-7 | TRBV28 | TGTGCCAGCAGTCCCAGGGACGAGCAGTACTTC | CASSPRDEQYF
TRBD1 | - | TRBJ2-1 | TRBV19 | TGTGCCAGTAGTACGACAGGGTACGCCAATGAGCAGTTCTTC | CASSTTGYANEQFF